Listed below are T cell receptor beta chains from one sample, sequenced in a study of Tregs in tolerant kidney transplant recipients. The method was immunoSEQ multiplex PCR; TCRdb's version includes in-frame clones alone and lacks a portion of them. Of about 77,000 clones in the sample, roughly 98% are singletons; the top ten hold roughly 0.6%. The sample consisted of CD4+ T cells from blood, taken before the transplant. The receptors here all came from a human donor who received a combined kidney and bone marrow transplant. The CDR3 runs from the conserved cysteine through the conserved F or W. The order of the fields is D gene, J gene, CDR3 length, V gene, clone size, CDR3 DNA, CDR3 protein. D genes are given only for firm matches. Size tells how often a clone was seen (once, few, many) or the class of an expanded clone, and some rows leave it out.

d_gene: NA
j_gene: TRBJ1-6
len: 14
v_gene: TRBV10-3
abundance: NA
CDR3nt: TGTGCCATCAGCCCGGGCACAGGGTTCGTGGCCCTCCACTTT
CDR3aa: CAISPGTGFVALHF

d_gene: NA
j_gene: TRBJ1-4
len: 15
v_gene: TRBV4-1
abundance: NA
CDR3nt: TGCGCCAGCACCCTAAATCCCTCAACTAATGAAAAACTGTTTTTT
CDR3aa: CASTLNPSTNEKLFF

d_gene: TRBD1
j_gene: TRBJ2-5
len: 18
v_gene: TRBV2
abundance: NA
CDR3nt: TGTGCCAGCAGTTCCGGGACAGGGGGCGGTAGCGGCCAAGAGACCCAGTACTTC
CDR3aa: CASSSGTGGGSGQETQYF

d_gene: NA
j_gene: TRBJ2-5
len: 15
v_gene: TRBV28
abundance: NA
CDR3nt: TGTGCCAGCAGTTTGCCAGTAGGGGGGGCGGAGACCCAGTACTTC
CDR3aa: CASSLPVGGAETQYF

d_gene: NA
j_gene: TRBJ2-3
len: 14
v_gene: TRBV29-1
abundance: NA
CDR3nt: TGCAGCGTTGAAGGGGGGCCATTAGCAGATACGCAGTATTTT
CDR3aa: CSVEGGPLADTQYF

d_gene: NA
j_gene: TRBJ1-6
len: 14
v_gene: TRBV5-1
abundance: NA
CDR3nt: TGCGCCAGCAGCTTGGACAGACGTAATTCACCCCTCCACTTT
CDR3aa: CASSLDRRNSPLHF

d_gene: TRBD2
j_gene: TRBJ2-1
len: 16
v_gene: TRBV7-7
abundance: NA
CDR3nt: TGTGCCAGCAGCTTAGGGCTAGCGGGAGGGTACAATGAGCAGTTCTTC
CDR3aa: CASSLGLAGGYNEQFF

d_gene: NA
j_gene: TRBJ2-7
len: 16
v_gene: TRBV4-3
abundance: NA
CDR3nt: TGCGCCAGCAGCCAACTAACCGGACAGGGAGGGAACGAGCAGTACTTC
CDR3aa: CASSQLTGQGGNEQYF

d_gene: TRBD1
j_gene: TRBJ1-5
len: 13
v_gene: TRBV6-5
abundance: NA
CDR3nt: TGTGCCAGCAGAGGGACAGGGGGTCAGCCCCAGCATTTT
CDR3aa: CASRGTGGQPQHF

d_gene: NA
j_gene: TRBJ2-2
len: 17
v_gene: TRBV7-9
abundance: NA
CDR3nt: TGTGCCAGCAGCTTAGGTCGGGGAGGTTCGAACACCGGGGAGCTGTTTTTT
CDR3aa: CASSLGRGGSNTGELFF

d_gene: TRBD2
j_gene: TRBJ2-2
len: 18
v_gene: TRBV28
abundance: NA
CDR3nt: TGTGCCAGCAGTCCTACGGGACTAGCGGGGCGGGGCACCGGGGAGCTGTTTTTT
CDR3aa: CASSPTGLAGRGTGELFF

d_gene: TRBD2
j_gene: TRBJ2-3
len: 14
v_gene: TRBV5-1
abundance: NA
CDR3nt: TGCGCCAGCAGCTTCGGGGGGGTGGCAGATACGCAGTATTTT
CDR3aa: CASSFGGVADTQYF

d_gene: TRBD1
j_gene: TRBJ1-2
len: 14
v_gene: TRBV2
abundance: NA
CDR3nt: TGTGCCAGCAGTTTGACAGGGGTGAGCTATGGCTACACCTTC
CDR3aa: CASSLTGVSYGYTF

d_gene: NA
j_gene: TRBJ1-3
len: 16
v_gene: TRBV6-1
abundance: NA
CDR3nt: TGTGCCAGCAGTGAAGACAGCCCCCTATCTGGAAACACCATATATTTT
CDR3aa: CASSEDSPLSGNTIYF

d_gene: NA
j_gene: TRBJ2-2
len: 15
v_gene: TRBV4-1
abundance: once
CDR3nt: TGCGCCAGCAGCCAAGTAGCAGGGCTTACCGGGGAGCTGTTTTTT
CDR3aa: CASSQVAGLTGELFF

d_gene: TRBD1
j_gene: TRBJ1-2
len: 15
v_gene: TRBV18
abundance: NA
CDR3nt: TGTGCCAGCTCAACCGGGACAGGGTTGAACTATGGCTACACCTTC
CDR3aa: CASSTGTGLNYGYTF

d_gene: TRBD2
j_gene: TRBJ2-5
len: 17
v_gene: TRBV30
abundance: NA
CDR3nt: TGTGCCTGGAGTGTCCCATCCGGGGGGTTAGGGGTGGAGACCCAGTACTTC
CDR3aa: CAWSVPSGGLGVETQYF

d_gene: NA
j_gene: TRBJ2-6
len: 18
v_gene: TRBV4-2
abundance: NA
CDR3nt: TGTGCCAGCAGCCACCCAGCGGACGCAAGCTCTGGGGCCAACGTCCTGACTTTC
CDR3aa: CASSHPADASSGANVLTF

d_gene: NA
j_gene: TRBJ2-7
len: 16
v_gene: TRBV10-3
abundance: NA
CDR3nt: TGTGCCATCAGCACATTCGGCGACACCCTCTCCTACGAGCAGTACTTC
CDR3aa: CAISTFGDTLSYEQYF

d_gene: TRBD1
j_gene: TRBJ2-5
len: 18
v_gene: TRBV12-5
abundance: NA
CDR3nt: TGTGCTAGTGGGAACAGGGGGCGCGGGGCTAGCGGACAAGAGACCCAGTACTTC
CDR3aa: CASGNRGRGASGQETQYF

d_gene: TRBD1
j_gene: TRBJ2-1
len: 14
v_gene: TRBV5-4
abundance: once
CDR3nt: TGTGCCAGCAGCGAAAGACAGGGTAGGGATGAGCAGTTCTTC
CDR3aa: CASSERQGRDEQFF

d_gene: NA
j_gene: TRBJ1-2
len: 15
v_gene: TRBV10-3
abundance: NA
CDR3nt: TGTGCCATCAGTGAGTCGGCTCCGTCGGGTTATGGCTACACCTTC
CDR3aa: CAISESAPSGYGYTF

d_gene: TRBD2
j_gene: TRBJ2-3
len: 17
v_gene: TRBV7-2
abundance: NA
CDR3nt: TGTGCCAGCAGCTCCTTACTAGCGGGGGCTAGCACAGATACGCAGTATTTT
CDR3aa: CASSSLLAGASTDTQYF

d_gene: NA
j_gene: TRBJ1-2
len: 13
v_gene: TRBV30
abundance: NA
CDR3nt: TGTGCCTGGCACCCGGACAGCTCCTATGGCTACACCTTC
CDR3aa: CAWHPDSSYGYTF

d_gene: NA
j_gene: TRBJ1-6
len: 16
v_gene: TRBV19
abundance: NA
CDR3nt: TGTGCCAGTAGTCTCACAGGGAGAACCTATAATTCACCCCTCCACTTT
CDR3aa: CASSLTGRTYNSPLHF

d_gene: NA
j_gene: TRBJ1-2
len: 13
v_gene: TRBV7-2
abundance: NA
CDR3nt: TGTGCCAGCAGCTTAGTCACTAACTATGGCTACACCTTC
CDR3aa: CASSLVTNYGYTF

d_gene: TRBD2
j_gene: TRBJ2-1
len: 15
v_gene: TRBV14
abundance: once
CDR3nt: TGTGCCAGCAGCCAAGGGGGTAGCGGGGTCGATGAGCAGTTCTTC
CDR3aa: CASSQGGSGVDEQFF

d_gene: TRBD1
j_gene: TRBJ1-2
len: 15
v_gene: TRBV9
abundance: NA
CDR3nt: TGTGCCAGCAGCTTCTGGACAGGGACAAACTATGGCTACACCTTC
CDR3aa: CASSFWTGTNYGYTF

d_gene: TRBD1
j_gene: TRBJ1-2
len: 15
v_gene: TRBV5-4
abundance: NA
CDR3nt: TGTGCCAGCAGCCTCCGCTCAGGGGGCGACTATGGCTACACCTTC
CDR3aa: CASSLRSGGDYGYTF

d_gene: NA
j_gene: TRBJ2-3
len: 13
v_gene: TRBV19
abundance: NA
CDR3nt: TGTGCCAGTAAGGAGTTTCGCACAGATACGCAGTATTTT
CDR3aa: CASKEFRTDTQYF

d_gene: TRBD1
j_gene: TRBJ2-5
len: 16
v_gene: TRBV15
abundance: NA
CDR3nt: TGTGCCACCAGCAAGGAATACAGGGGAATTGAAGAGACCCAGTACTTC
CDR3aa: CATSKEYRGIEETQYF

d_gene: TRBD2
j_gene: TRBJ2-1
len: 15
v_gene: TRBV5-1
abundance: NA
CDR3nt: TGCGCCAGCAGCTTGGCAGCGGGGGGGCCTGGTGAGCAGTTCTTC
CDR3aa: CASSLAAGGPGEQFF

d_gene: TRBD1
j_gene: TRBJ2-7
len: 13
v_gene: TRBV30
abundance: NA
CDR3nt: TGTGCCTGGAGTCCGGACAGGGACTACGAGCAGTACTTC
CDR3aa: CAWSPDRDYEQYF

d_gene: NA
j_gene: TRBJ1-1
len: 12
v_gene: TRBV7-9
abundance: once
CDR3nt: TGTGCCAGCAGCAGGAGTGTCACTGAAGCTTTCTTT
CDR3aa: CASSRSVTEAFF

d_gene: TRBD2
j_gene: TRBJ2-7
len: 20
v_gene: TRBV7-6
abundance: NA
CDR3nt: TGTGCCAGCAGCTTACATAGTGGGAGTGCACTAGCGGGAGTTACCTACGAGCAGTACTTC
CDR3aa: CASSLHSGSALAGVTYEQYF

d_gene: TRBD1
j_gene: TRBJ2-7
len: 17
v_gene: TRBV27
abundance: NA
CDR3nt: TGTGCCAGCAGTTTAGCACCGAACAGGGGGTCCTTTGGCGAGCAGTACTTC
CDR3aa: CASSLAPNRGSFGEQYF

d_gene: NA
j_gene: TRBJ1-4
len: 13
v_gene: TRBV11-3
abundance: once
CDR3nt: TGTGCCAGCAGCCCAGGAGGGCATGAAAAACTGTTTTTT
CDR3aa: CASSPGGHEKLFF

d_gene: TRBD1
j_gene: TRBJ2-7
len: 12
v_gene: TRBV5-1
abundance: NA
CDR3nt: TGCGCCAGCAGCTTTACAGGGGACGGGCAGTACTTC
CDR3aa: CASSFTGDGQYF

d_gene: NA
j_gene: TRBJ2-1
len: 16
v_gene: TRBV7-3
abundance: NA
CDR3nt: TGTGCCAGCAGCTTAAGGGAGTCCCCGGGTTGGAATGAGCAGTTCTTC
CDR3aa: CASSLRESPGWNEQFF

d_gene: TRBD1
j_gene: TRBJ1-4
len: 15
v_gene: TRBV7-8
abundance: NA
CDR3nt: TGTGCCAGCAGCGCTCGGACAGGGGGTGGTGAAAAACTGTTTTTT
CDR3aa: CASSARTGGGEKLFF

d_gene: TRBD1
j_gene: TRBJ1-2
len: 14
v_gene: TRBV19
abundance: NA
CDR3nt: TGTGCCAGTACTCCGGGACAGGGGAACTATGGCTACACCTTC
CDR3aa: CASTPGQGNYGYTF

d_gene: TRBD2
j_gene: TRBJ2-1
len: 13
v_gene: TRBV7-9
abundance: NA
CDR3nt: TGTGCCAGCAGCTTAATCTCCGGGGGGGAGCAGTTCTTC
CDR3aa: CASSLISGGEQFF